This T cell receptor (beta chain) was profiled in a study of control samples from healthy donors and cancer patients. Produced via immunoSEQ multiplex PCR; TCRdb's table is partial and in-frame only. The sample lists some 120,000 clones; roughly 90% were seen once. This clone was detected only a few times. Trimming took 2 bases from V and 7 from J, leaving 10 bases between them. CDR3 length: 13 residues. Germline V gives CDR1 MNHEY, CDR2 SVGAGI. The chain is built from TRBV6-5 and TRBJ2-3; D is ambiguous. The sequenced material came from blood. This receptor was identified in a man aged 18 to 35 in good health. The CDR3, as DNA: TGTGCCAGCAGTTACGCTGCAGAGAATACGCAGTATTTT. Translation: CASSYAAENTQYF.